This TCR beta chain was recovered during a study of early T cells in non-severe SARS-CoV-2 infection. MiXCR, applied by TCRdb to the 5' RACE reads, yields one record per CDR3 protein. This sample has 50,000 to 75,000 distinct CDR3 sequences, with about 6% found just once. This clonotype was detected ten times or more. Germline V lookup: CDR1 ENHRY, CDR2 SYGVKD. J was trimmed by 8 bases and V by 4 bases; bases with no gene match: 15. The CDR3 has 16 residues. The material sequenced was whole blood, taken at baseline. The chain joins TRBV10-3 to TRBJ2-7, with 9 bases identical to TRBD1. The receptor was isolated from an adult who was a healthcare worker with PCR-confirmed SARS-CoV-2 infection or an uninfected control (not recorded which). CDR3 bases: TGTGCCATCAGTGCTTCATTCCGGGACAGGGTTCTACAGCAGTACTTC. This encodes CAISASFRDRVLQQYF.